This record looks at one TCR beta chain sequence and its context. Its antigen is unidentified. One base away lies a much larger clone, so this may be a sequencing read error. The CDR3 consists of 15 residues. Trimming at V came to 4 bases and at J to 0 bases, leaving 4 bases not matched to a gene. The germline gives CDR1 SNHLY, CDR2 FYNNEI. This specimen belongs to a study of regulatory T cells in long-lasting Graves disease. Findings and caveats of the study: The work looked only at peripheral blood and did not look at thyroid tissue. The study found TRBV28, TRBJ1-2 and TRBJ2-5 favored in persistent disease. Newly diagnosed patients shared 950 to 1,000 public clonotypes; persistent patients shared around 2,500.

The time point: persistent/refractory GD, antithyroid drugs over 5 years with positive TRAb. Preparation of the TCR library used RNA extracted from PBMCs. Enrollment of patients was through an endocrinology department in Xi'an, China. According to the study, TCR beta libraries were built with iRepertoire HTBI primers and CDR3-region Arm-PCR. TCRdb analysed the multiplex PCR reads with MiXCR anew, one entry per CDR3 protein. The table includes 420,000 or so distinct CDR3 sequences, about 25% detected once. Sample: peripheral blood mononuclear cells (PBMCs), taken when the disease was refractory, from a patient treated with antithyroid drugs. J is TRBJ1-2 and V is TRBV2; 8 positions agree with TRBD1. The receptor was derived from a female donor with Graves disease. CDR3 sequence: CASSGRQGTNYGYTF. CDR3 nucleotides: TGTGCCAGCAGTGGAAGACAGGGGACTAACTATGGCTACACCTTC.